One and the same sample provided the 24 T cell receptor beta chains below, sequenced in a study of OX40 agonist ivuxolimab in advanced cancers. Method: immunoSEQ multiplex PCR; TCRdb's copy keeps in-frame clones and lacks some. The sample lists 75,000 to 100,000 clones, about 80% occurring once. The sequencing here drew on CD4+ or CD8+ T cells sorted from blood, taken in a trial of the OX40 agonist ivuxolimab. Receptors were obtained from an adult with an advanced solid tumor such as melanoma, head and neck, liver or kidney cancer.

This chain joins TRBV27 and TRBJ1-2; tentatively, D is TRBD1 (5 bases). Per the germline V gene, CDR1 is MNHEY and CDR2 is SMNVEV (reference sequence). V shed 3 bases and J shed 6 bases, with 23 bases lying between them. The CDR3 has 17 residues. The CDR3 here is CASSFRGDLPHPHGYTF. Here the CDR3 DNA reads TGTGCCAGCAGTTTTCGGGGGGATCTCCCCCACCCTCATGGCTACACCTTC.

The V and J genes are TRBV5-1 and TRBJ2-7; perhaps TRBD2 as D (6 bases). This CDR3 comprises 13 residues. V was shortened by 3 bases and J by 9 bases, with 16 bases between the two germline ends. From germline, CDR1 is SGHRS and CDR2 YFSETQ. Here the CDR3 DNA reads TGCGCCAGCAGCTCCGGGACTCCAGCTGCGCAGTACTTC. Protein product: CASSSGTPAAQYF.

The rearrangement links TRBV19 to TRBJ2-6, with 7 bases aligning to TRBD1. Losses at the gene ends were 1 base for V and 12 bases for J; bases not matched to a gene: 15. The V gene's germline CDR1 is LNHDA and CDR2 SQIVND (reference sequence). CDR3 size: 17 residues. The CDR3 loop is CASSIVQGTTNGGVLTF. The CDR3 bases are TGTGCCAGTAGTATAGTACAGGGGACAACGAACGGAGGCGTCCTGACTTTC.

This rearrangement joins TRBV5-1 to TRBJ2-5; 10 positions agree with TRBD2. Gene TRBJ2-7 matches the end of the DNA better, so the J call may be wrong. CDR3 length equals 15 residues. Germline V gives CDR1 SGHRS, CDR2 YFSETQ. The CDR3, as DNA: TGCGCCAGCAGCCAGGGGGCCAGCGGGAGGGGCGAGCAGTACTTC. The encoded protein is CASSQGASGRGEQYF.

The rearrangement uses TRBV5-1 and TRBJ1-1, with D hard to call. This CDR3 is 14 amino acids long. The V end was cut by 4 bases, the J end by 1 base, with 11 bases between. Germline V CDR1 and CDR2: SGHRS, YFSETQ. The CDR3 nucleotides are TGCGCCAGCAGCCCCCGGACGGCGAACACTGAAGCTTTCTTT. It is translated as CASSPRTANTEAFF. Drawing the rest from reference TRBV5-1 and TRBJ1-1, the complete variable domain is KAGVTQTPRYLIKTRGQQVTLSCSPISGHRSVSWYQQTPGQGLQFLFEYFSETQRNKGNFPGRFSGRQFSNSRSEMNVSTLELGDSALYLCASSPRTANTEAFFGQGTRLTVV.

The rearrangement uses TRBV4-1 and TRBJ1-1; D remains ambiguous. The CDR3 runs 13 residues. Trimming left V 0 bases short and J 4 bases short, with 6 bases between. Germline CDR1 and CDR2: MGHRA and YSYEKL. CDR3 coding DNA: TGCGCCAGCAGCCAAGACCGAGGCACTGAAGCTTTCTTT. Its protein is CASSQDRGTEAFF.

The chain recombines TRBV29-1 with TRBJ2-5; 8 bases agree with TRBD1. Germline lookup yields CDR1 SQVTM and CDR2 ANQGSEA. The CDR3 sequence is 14 residues long. V trimming: 2 bases; J trimming: 3 bases; junction bases outside the gene matches: 5. CDR3 protein: CSVETTGEEETQYF. In nucleotides, the CDR3 is TGCAGCGTTGAAACGACAGGGGAGGAAGAGACCCAGTACTTC.

This clone has more than one count but fewer than ten. This sequence joins TRBV11-2 and TRBJ2-1; D unclear. Germline CDR1 is SGHAT and CDR2 is FQNNGV. With 5 bases removed from V and 7 bases from J, the gap between germline ends came to 15 bases. The CDR3 loop spans 14 amino acids. The CDR3 sequence: CASSRASAANEQFF. CDR3 nucleotide sequence: TGTGCCAGCAGCCGCGCTTCAGCCGCTAATGAGCAGTTCTTC.

The gene calls are TRBV11-3 and TRBJ2-7; D unresolved. The CDR3 totals 13 residues. In germline, CDR1 is SGHNT, CDR2 YENEEA. Deletions cut 0 bases from V and 6 bases from J, with 9 bases between. Here the CDR3 DNA reads TGTGCCAGCAGCTTAGAGACTTTAGGCGAGCAGTACTTC. It encodes CASSLETLGEQYF.

Note on this clone: This specimen includes other DNA sequences encoding the same CDR3. This chain connects TRBV19 to TRBJ1-2; TRBD1 agrees at 7 bases. The germline gives CDR1 LNHDA, CDR2 SQIVND (reference sequence). The J segment lost 8 bases and the V segment lost 3 bases, leaving 3 bases of the junction unmatched. The CDR3 has 12 residues. CDR3 in DNA: TGTGCCAGTAGTATCCAGGGGGGCGGCTACACCTTC. This translates into CASSIQGGGYTF.

CDR3 region: CAVYKGTSSTGELFF. The CDR3 DNA sequence: TGTGCCGTCTATAAAGGGACTAGCTCCACCGGGGAGCTGTTTTTT. The chain is built from TRBV7-9 and TRBJ2-2; 9 nucleotides line up with TRBD2. The V gene's germline CDR1 is SEHNR and CDR2 FQNEAQ (reference sequence). The CDR3 sequence is 15 residues long. Trimming removed 11 bases from V and 4 bases from J; junction bases left unmatched: 11.

The J gene is TRBJ1-1, the V gene TRBV27, with 7 bases lining up with TRBD1. The CDR3 is made up of 17 amino acids. Trimming cost V 4 bases and J 2 bases; bases outside gene matches: 13. The V gene's germline CDR1 is MNHEY and CDR2 SMNVEV (reference sequence). The CDR3 loop reads CASSSIPGQKINTEAFF. In nucleotides, the CDR3 is TGTGCCAGCAGTTCCATACCGGGACAGAAGATTAACACTGAAGCTTTCTTT.

A single count supports this clone. The V gene is TRBV20-1, the J gene TRBJ2-7; D unresolved. Trimming removed 3 bases at V and 6 bases at J, with 6 bases between. This CDR3 has 10 amino acids. Germline CDR1 reads DFQATT; CDR2 reads SNEGSKA (reference sequence). DNA for the CDR3: TGCAGTGCTAGCTCTGCCGAGCAGTACTTC. Its translation: CSASSAEQYF.

The genes are TRBV21-1 and TRBJ2-7; TRBD2 is the table's D call and was not checked against the DNA. TRBV21-1 counts as a pseudogene. This CDR3 contains 13 residues. The CDR3 protein is CATPGLEIYEQYF. CDR3 DNA sequence: TGTGCCACCCCAGGACTAGAGATCTACGAGCAGTACTTC.

The rearrangement links TRBV25-1 to TRBJ1-2, with TRBD1 matching 7 bases. This CDR3 comprises 14 residues. Germline V CDR1 and CDR2: MGHDK, SYGVNS. The V gene end was trimmed by 4 bases and the J gene end by 6 bases; junction bases not matched to a gene: 8. The CDR3 DNA reads as TGTGCCAGCAGTGGACAGGGAGAGGCGGATGGCTACACCTTC. Its translation is CASSGQGEADGYTF.

The chain links TRBV6-1 to TRBJ2-7; D is unresolved. The CDR3 consists of 13 residues. The V gene's germline CDR1 is MNHNS and CDR2 SASEGT. V shed 4 bases and J shed 0 bases, with 7 bases lying between them. CDR3 protein: CASSVTVSYEQYF. DNA for the CDR3: TGTGCCAGCAGTGTTACGGTCTCCTACGAGCAGTACTTC.

This chain joins TRBV27 and TRBJ2-1, with D uncertain. CDR3 length equals 16 residues. V was cut by 3 bases and J by 3 bases, with 15 bases left in between. Germline CDR1 and CDR2: MNHEY and SMNVEV (reference sequence). CDR3 bases: TGTGCCAGCAGTTTTGGGTCCCCGGAGTTCTACAATGAGCAGTTCTTC. Protein sequence: CASSFGSPEFYNEQFF.

V and J are TRBV6-1 and TRBJ2-5; D uncertain. V was trimmed by 6 bases and J by 2 bases, leaving 7 bases between them. The CDR3 is 12 amino acids. Germline assignment: CDR1 MNHNS and CDR2 SASEGT. CDR3 coding DNA: TGTGCCAGCAGGAGGCAGCAAGAGACCCAGTACTTC. It specifies CASRRQQETQYF.

The chain employs TRBV28 and TRBJ2-6; D is unresolved. The CDR3 is made up of 15 amino acids. Germline values: CDR1 MDHEN, CDR2 SYDVKM. The V end was cut by 5 bases, the J end by 0 bases, with 8 bases between. CDR3: CASSTPTSGANVLTF. DNA of the CDR3: TGTGCCAGCAGTACCCCCACCTCTGGGGCCAACGTCCTGACTTTC.

This rearrangement joins TRBV6-1 to TRBJ2-4; tentative D call: TRBD2 (6 bases). The ends were cut back, 3 bases at V and 0 bases at J, with 15 bases in the middle. The V gene's germline CDR1 is MNHNS and CDR2 SASEGT. The CDR3 contains 17 residues. The CDR3 DNA follows: TGTGCCAGCAGTGAGATGATAGGGGACTTAGCCAAAAACATTCAGTACTTC. The encoded protein is CASSEMIGDLAKNIQYF.

This sequence joins TRBV14 and TRBJ2-3; D is unresolved. The ends were cut back, 0 bases at V and 8 bases at J, with 9 bases in the middle. This CDR3 region has 13 residues. The germline V gene encodes CDR1 SGHDN and CDR2 FVKESK. The CDR3 region has the DNA TGTGCCAGCAGCCAAGATCAAGGTGCTACGCAGTATTTT. As protein: CASSQDQGATQYF.

The chain links TRBV7-3 to TRBJ2-7; possibly TRBD1 for D (6 bases). The V end was cut by 3 bases, the J end by 4 bases, with 10 bases between. The CDR3 contains 13 residues. Germline assignment: CDR1 SGHTA and CDR2 FQGTGA. Here the CDR3 DNA reads TGTGCCAGCAGCTTGCAACAGGGATACGAGCAGTACTTC. Translated: CASSLQQGYEQYF.

The chain joins TRBV6-6 to TRBJ1-1; TRBD1 aligns across 7 bases. The ends lost 5 bases at V and 0 bases at J; junction bases unmatched: 6. This CDR3 region has 15 residues. Germline values: CDR1 MNHNY, CDR2 SVGAGI (reference sequence). CDR3 sequence (DNA): TGTGCCAGCAGTAACACAGGGGCTGTGAACACTGAAGCTTTCTTT. Its protein is CASSNTGAVNTEAFF.

The rearrangement uses TRBV5-1 and TRBJ2-2, with a weak D call TRBD1 (6 bases). The length of the CDR3 is 16 residues. Germline lookup yields CDR1 SGHRS and CDR2 YFSETQ. V dropped 0 bases and J dropped 6 bases, with 15 bases sitting between them. CDR3 in DNA: TGCGCCAGCAGCTTGGCCGCAGGGGAAGTGGCCGGGGAGCTGTTTTTT. It yields the protein CASSLAAGEVAGELFF.